The T cell receptor (beta chain) under discussion was sequenced for a study of T cell repertoires in cytomegalovirus infection. General study findings and limits: HLA-C-restricted CMV-specific TCR beta clonotypes were dominant in the ex vivo response.

TCRdb reanalysed the reads using MiXCR and keeps one entry per CDR3 protein. The sample holds 200,000 to 250,000 distinct CDR3 sequences, around 6.6% seen once. CDR3 length equals 15 residues. From germline, CDR1 is SEHNR and CDR2 FQNEAQ (reference sequence). Trimming shortened V by 2 bases and J by 3 bases, and 13 bases separated the two germline ends. For this clonotype: Its specificity is unknown.

This rearrangement joins TRBV7-9 to TRBJ2-5; perhaps TRBD2 as D (7 bases). Sequenced input: PBMCs. The TCR was taken from a human donor in good health (CMV status not recorded). Some clones in this sample may be carry-over from other donors' samples. CDR3 sequence: CASSLRGGAKETQYF. The CDR3, as DNA: TGTGCCAGCAGCTTACGTGGGGGGGCCAAAGAGACCCAGTACTTC.